The T cell receptor (beta chain) under discussion was sequenced for a study of vaccination and CD4 T cells after COVID-19 (dated by TCRdb to the early 2020s). Study-wide context: The convalescent cohort comprised six males and four females, including two Hispanic individuals, seven Caucasians, two Asians and one multiracial person. Each participant got two doses of either the Pfizer-BioNTech BNT162b2 vaccine (n=8) or the Moderna mRNA-1273 vaccine (n=2). Post-COVID blood samples were collected from convalescent patients a median of around 100 days after diagnosis, with a range of roughly 30 to 161 days. Post-vaccine blood samples were taken a median of around 70 days after the second vaccine dose, with a range of about 13 to 250 days. Culture stimuli were overlapping spike peptide pools from SARS-CoV-2 and from the common cold coronaviruses HCoV-NL63, HCoV-OC43 and HCoV-229E. Control cultures received a CEFX viral epitope pool as the positive control, an HIV-1 Nef peptide pool as the negative control, or no peptide. The spike-specific CD4+ TCR repertoire was compared before and after mRNA vaccination in fewer than eleven COVID-19 convalescent patients and a handful of infection-naive healthy vaccine recipients.

The cysteine opens and the phenylalanine closes a CDR3 of 12 amino acids. The sequence is cut down to CDR3 DNA, 36 bases in frame from base 1. A distance of 11 bases separates the germline ends of V and J, which lose 6 bases and 5 bases respectively. CDR1 is given as SGHRS and CDR2 as YFSETQ, both from the germline V gene. This clonotype was seen a handful of times. Its recognized antigen is unknown. Per-nucleotide qualities are absent, and no much larger clonotype sits a single base away. The treatment or condition tag for this specimen amounts to: approximately 10-day PBMC culture with coronavirus spike peptide pools or control peptides (ViraFEST assay). The study used the ViraFEST assay, which expanded antigen-specific T cells with peptide pools and then identified expanded clonotypes by TCR sequencing. Negative nucleocapsid antibody tests before and after vaccination confirmed that the healthy vaccine recipients had no prior SARS-CoV-2 infection. Each well held 2 million or so PBMCs cultured in IMDM containing approximately 5% human AB serum and around 10 IU/ml IL-2, with 8 to 10 ug/ml peptide pools added. On days 3 and 7, half of the culture medium was replaced with fresh IL-2-containing medium. Once the cells had been in culture for around ten days, the EasySep CD4+ T cell isolation kit was used to isolate CD4+ T cells by negative selection. Ficoll-Paque Plus gradient centrifugation was used to isolate PBMCs from whole blood, and the isolated PBMCs were then either used fresh or cryopreserved at -140C. Triplicate wells were generally used for each culture condition.

Receptor libraries were prepared by PCR. DNA from cultured CD4+ T cells underwent TCR sequencing with the Oncomine TCR Beta short-read assay at the Johns Hopkins FTIC core. The QIAamp micro DNA kit was used to extract genomic DNA from the cultured CD4+ T cells. Oncomine TCR Beta libraries from cultured CD4+ T cells were pooled with unique dual indexes and sequenced on an Illumina iSeq 100. Processing in the source paper ran as follows. Non-productive sequences were filtered out, and CDR3s that did not start with C, did not end with F or W, or were shorter than 7 amino acids were discarded. The MANAFEST web application identified antigen-specific clonotypes by comparing peptide-stimulated wells against reference wells and other culture wells. For a clone to be called positive, the clone needed an FDR below 0.05, an odds ratio above 5, and a productive frequency above 0.1% in at least two of three replicate wells. A clonotype was classed as cross-reactive if the clonotype showed significant expansion both in SARS-CoV-2 spike wells and in at least one common cold coronavirus spike condition. CDR3 homology was assessed with Levenshtein distances (stringdist) and unrooted phylogenetic trees (ape) in R version 3.6.1. TCRdb reworked the public reads: Q25 trimming with fastp, MiXCR clone assembly, productive beta chains retained. One record per CDR3 amino acid sequence lists the most common genes and DNA. What appears here as the V and J calls and clone size reflects TCRdb's work, not the paper's. The sample includes fewer than 30,000 distinct CDR3 sequences, with 40% to 55% observed a single time. Of the sample, roughly 27% falls within the top ten clones.

What the authors observed across the whole study: Of the vaccine-specific clones in convalescent patients, 304 of 307, or nearly all, reacted only to SARS-CoV-2 spike and did not cross-react with common cold coronaviruses. In convalescent patients, a median about 86% of post-vaccine SARS-CoV-2-reactive clones were detected only after vaccination, and vaccine-specific priming was suggested by this finding. Although the median number of SARS-CoV-2-reactive clonotypes went up from roughly 22 after infection to 38 after vaccination, the increase was not significant. Only a relatively small number of convalescent patients were included in the study, and early timepoints following natural infection were not analyzed.

This specimen consisted of CD4+ T cells from blood, cultured in vitro, obtained before SARS-CoV-2 vaccination. The TCR originated in a human donor who received a COVID-19 vaccine. Rearrangement joined TRBV5-1 to TRBJ2-5; TRBD2 is possibly the D segment (5 matching bases). The sequenced DNA is TGCGCCAGCACAGCGGAAGCGGAGACCCAGTACTTC. It encodes CASTAEAETQYF.